The present T cell receptor beta chain was sequenced within a study of T-cell reconstitution after alpha-beta-depleted transplantation in children. Study-wide findings and caveats: T-cell counts and diversity were attributed mostly to newly produced T cells one year after transplant. Diversity of TCRbeta at day 60 was high in some patients, arising from surviving recipient T cells and thymic progenitors. The origin of alpha-beta T cells about two months after transplant was reportedly several hundred expanded graft clones.

In regard to this clonotype: The antigen is unknown.

Preparing the TCRbeta library involved the use of unique molecular identifiers. TCRdb itself ran the PCR reads through MiXCR, one entry per CDR3 protein. The sample includes some 600,000 distinct CDR3 sequences, 10% to 15% of them seen just once. CDR1 is DFQATT and CDR2 is SNEGSKA in the germline V gene (reference sequence). Trimming cost V 7 bases and J 0 bases, with 13 bases left between them. The CDR3 totals 13 residues. The sequence came from a male patient younger than 18 who had a stem cell transplant for acute myeloid leukemia, so the T cells may come from the graft donor. Sequencing was performed on PBMCs, mostly from graft donor cells, taken 360 days after TCRalphabeta/CD19-depleted stem cell transplant. The J gene is TRBJ2-7, the V gene TRBV20-1; possibly TRBD1 for D (7 bases). This chain's CDR3 is CSGGGTDSYEQYF. CDR3 DNA: TGCAGTGGAGGAGGGACAGACTCCTACGAGCAGTACTTC.